These 29 T cell receptor beta chains came from one sample sequenced in a study of blood T cell repertoires in COVID-19. Profiling relied on immunoSEQ multiplex PCR, and the TCRdb table lists in-frame clones only, not all of them. In the table there are 180,000 or so clones, roughly 80% of which are singletons. The sequencing input was peripheral blood. The receptors shown here come from a woman between 65 and 79 years old with COVID-19, enrolled during active disease.

The rearrangement uses TRBV18 and TRBJ2-5; 9 bases line up with TRBD2. Germline trimming cut 3 bases from V and 3 bases from J; bases unmatched to any gene: 11. The CDR3 runs 17 residues. CDR1 and CDR2 (germline): KGHSH, LQKENI. The CDR3 protein is CASSPSGLATGKETQYF. The CDR3 nucleotides are TGTGCCAGCTCACCTTCGGGACTAGCTACGGGAAAAGAGACCCAGTACTTC. Variable domain in full (rest from reference TRBV18 and TRBJ2-5): NAGVMQNPRHLVRRRGQEARLRCSPMKGHSHVYWYRQLPEEGLKFMVYLQKENIIDESGMPKERFSAEFPKEGPSILRIQQVVRGDSAAYFCASSPSGLATGKETQYFGPGTRLLVL.

This clone was detected once. The chain links TRBV19 to TRBJ1-2; tentative D call: TRBD1 (6 bases). Trimming took off 10 bases at V and 5 bases at J, with 14 bases between the two ends. Germline loops: CDR1 LNHDA, CDR2 SQIVND (reference sequence). The CDR3 has 12 residues. The CDR3 DNA sequence: TGTGCCATCGACAGGAGTCCTTATGGCTACACCTTC. Protein sequence: CAIDRSPYGYTF.

The gene calls are TRBV18 and TRBJ1-1; D uncertain. The V gene lost 3 bases and the J gene lost 4 bases, with 15 bases spanning the gap. The CDR3 spans 15 residues. Per germline, CDR1 KGHSH and CDR2 LQKENI. CDR3 sequence (DNA): TGTGCCAGCTCACCCTCCGGGGTCGGCGGCACTGAAGCTTTCTTT. Translated, it gives CASSPSGVGGTEAFF. Drawing the rest from reference TRBV18 and TRBJ1-1, the complete variable domain is NAGVMQNPRHLVRRRGQEARLRCSPMKGHSHVYWYRQLPEEGLKFMVYLQKENIIDESGMPKERFSAEFPKEGPSILRIQQVVRGDSAAYFCASSPSGVGGTEAFFGQGTRLTVV.

The V call is TRBV9, the J call TRBJ2-3; D not resolved. Trimming stripped 0 bases from V and 6 bases from J, with 8 bases between. CDR3 length equals 13 residues. The germline V gene has CDR1 SGDLS and CDR2 YYNGEE. In DNA form, the CDR3 reads TGTGCCAGCAGCGTAGGCTACGGGGATACGCAGTATTTT. This gives the protein CASSVGYGDTQYF.

This clone occurred once. The V call is TRBV28, the J call TRBJ1-1; D is undetermined. Deletions cut 6 bases from V and 0 bases from J, with 5 bases between. CDR3 length: 12 amino acids. Germline lookup yields CDR1 MDHEN and CDR2 SYDVKM. CDR3 in DNA: TGTGCCAGCAGCTTTATGAACACTGAAGCTTTCTTT. This encodes CASSFMNTEAFF.

V usage is TRBV19 and J usage is TRBJ2-2; 7 nucleotides align to TRBD1. CDR3 length: 14 amino acids. Germline V gene lookup returns CDR1 LNHDA and CDR2 SQIVND (reference sequence). Germline trimming cut 4 bases from V and 6 bases from J; bases unmatched to any gene: 5. CDR3 in amino acids: CASSKRGRSGELFF. CDR3 coding DNA: TGTGCCAGTAGTAAGAGGGGGCGATCCGGGGAGCTGTTTTTT.

The chain employs TRBV2 and TRBJ2-2; 8 bases are a match to TRBD1. The germline gives CDR1 SNHLY, CDR2 FYNNEI. The J segment lost 0 bases and the V segment lost 8 bases, leaving 2 bases of the junction unmatched. This CDR3 contains 14 residues. CDR3 bases: TGTGCCAGCCACAGGGGGTCGAACACCGGGGAGCTGTTTTTT. Its protein product is CASHRGSNTGELFF.

The chain links TRBV7-8 to TRBJ1-1; perhaps TRBD1 as D (6 bases). This CDR3 is built from 17 residues. Germline assignment: CDR1 SGHVS and CDR2 FQNEAQ. Trimming left V 4 bases short and J 5 bases short, with 23 bases between. The CDR3 reads CASSSHRALSMGTEAFF. CDR3 DNA: TGTGCCAGCAGCTCCCACAGGGCCTTGAGTATGGGGACTGAAGCTTTCTTT. Full variable domain (remainder filled in from reference TRBV7-8 and TRBJ1-1): GAGVSQSPRYKVAKRGQDVALRCDPISGHVSLFWYQQALGQGPEFLTYFQNEAQLDKSGLPSDRFFAERPEGSVSTLKIQRTQQEDSAVYLCASSSHRALSMGTEAFFGQGTRLTVV.

This sequence joins TRBV27 and TRBJ2-5; 8 nucleotides align to TRBD2. CDR3 size: 15 residues. Trimming at V came to 11 bases and at J to 5 bases, leaving 16 bases not matched to a gene. Germline V CDR1 and CDR2: MNHEY, SMNVEV (reference sequence). This CDR3 is CARARGAGGGETQYF. CDR3 DNA sequence: TGTGCCCGCGCCCGGGGGGCGGGGGGAGGGGAGACCCAGTACTTC.

This sequence joins TRBV7-2 and TRBJ1-5; D may be TRBD1 (6 bases). CDR3 length equals 17 residues. Per germline, CDR1 SGHTA and CDR2 FQGNSA. Trimming pared 5 bases from V and 5 bases from J, leaving 22 bases between. The CDR3 loop reads CASSESSGAPRHQPQHF. The CDR3 DNA reads as TGTGCCAGCAGCGAATCCTCAGGGGCGCCTAGACATCAGCCCCAGCATTTT. The full variable domain, completed using reference TRBV7-2 and TRBJ1-5, is GAGVSQSPSNKVTEKGKDVELRCDPISGHTALYWYRQSLGQGLEFLIYFQGNSAPDKSGLPSDRFSAERTGGSVSTLTIQRTQQEDSAVYLCASSESSGAPRHQPQHFGDGTRLSIL.

V is TRBV4-1 and J is TRBJ2-1; weak D call: TRBD2 (6 bases). This CDR3 has 15 residues. Germline V gene sequence: CDR1 MGHRA, CDR2 YSYEKL. The V gene lost 0 bases and the J gene lost 5 bases, with 11 bases spanning the gap. The CDR3 region has the DNA TGCGCCAGCAGCCAAGAACTAGCCTCAAACAATGAGCAGTTCTTC. Its protein product is CASSQELASNNEQFF.

This rearrangement joins TRBV5-1 to TRBJ2-1; 9 bases are shared with TRBD2. CDR3 length: 16 residues. The J segment lost 7 bases and the V segment lost 6 bases, leaving 14 bases of the junction unmatched. The germline V gene encodes CDR1 SGHRS and CDR2 YFSETQ. CDR3 region: CASTPNKRLAGNEQFF. CDR3 sequence (DNA): TGCGCCAGCACCCCTAACAAAAGGCTAGCGGGGAATGAGCAGTTCTTC.

The chain recombines TRBV6-5 with TRBJ2-2, with D possibly matching TRBD1 (6 bases). The CDR3 has 14 amino acids. V dropped 6 bases and J dropped 7 bases, with 15 bases sitting between them. The germline CDR1 and CDR2 sequences are MNHEY and SVGAGI. The chain's CDR3 is CASSRDTVGGELFF. In DNA form, the CDR3 reads TGTGCCAGCAGCCGGGACACGGTCGGCGGGGAGCTGTTTTTT.

This sequence joins TRBV19 and TRBJ2-5; TRBD2 aligns across 7 bases. CDR1 is LNHDA and CDR2 is SQIVND in the germline V gene (reference sequence). CDR3 length: 18 residues. V was pared by 5 bases and J by 2 bases, with 17 bases of the junction left unmatched. The CDR3 sequence is CASSVLGHSGGGQETQYF. CDR3 coding DNA: TGTGCCAGTAGTGTCCTAGGGCATTCTGGGGGGGGACAAGAGACCCAGTACTTC.

The rearrangement links TRBV6-7 to TRBJ2-1; perhaps TRBD1 as D (5 bases). TRBV6-7 is an ORF; its function is uncertain. The CDR3 contains 15 residues. V dropped 3 bases and J dropped 2 bases, with 11 bases sitting between them. CDR3 protein: CASSYNQGAYNEQFF. The CDR3 nucleotides are TGTGCCAGCAGTTATAATCAAGGGGCCTACAATGAGCAGTTCTTC.

The chain joins TRBV6-6 to TRBJ1-2; 8 bases are a match to TRBD1. Germline V gene sequence: CDR1 MNHNY, CDR2 SVGAGI (reference sequence). Trimming took 5 bases from V and 8 from J; bases not matched to a gene: 16. The CDR3 sequence is 16 residues long. DNA of the CDR3: TGTGCCAGCAGTCCTCAAGGGGGACAGGCCGGCCGCGGCTACACCTTC. It specifies CASSPQGGQAGRGYTF.

This clone was counted once. The J gene is TRBJ2-5, the V gene TRBV5-1; possibly TRBD2 for D (6 bases). Per germline, CDR1 SGHRS and CDR2 YFSETQ. The CDR3 covers 16 residues. V was shortened by 2 bases and J by 2 bases, with 16 bases between the two germline ends. CDR3 sequence (DNA): TGCGCCAGCAGCTTCGATGGCCAGGGAGGTCAAGAGACCCAGTACTTC. Amino acids: CASSFDGQGGQETQYF.

J is TRBJ1-2 and V is TRBV6-5; 8 positions agree with TRBD1. Germline V CDR1 and CDR2: MNHEY, SVGAGI. The junction had 4 bases not matched to a gene; V was cut back by 3 bases and J by 4 bases. This CDR3 has 14 residues. As DNA, the CDR3 is TGTGCCAGCAGTTATTCAGGGGGCGGCTATGGCTACACCTTC. Residues: CASSYSGGGYGYTF.

The chain joins TRBV4-1 to TRBJ2-1, with 13 bases that match TRBD2. Trimming took 3 bases from V and 8 from J; bases not matched to a gene: 10. Germline CDR1 is MGHRA and CDR2 is YSYEKL. CDR3 length: 17 residues. The CDR3 spells CASSHAVLAGGPHEQFF. As DNA, the CDR3 is TGCGCCAGCAGCCACGCCGTACTAGCGGGAGGGCCCCATGAGCAGTTCTTC.

The chain has TRBV7-2 and TRBJ1-1; D gene uncertain. The V gene lost 1 base and the J gene lost 6 bases, with 6 bases spanning the gap. The CDR3 has 12 amino acids. Per germline, CDR1 SGHTA and CDR2 FQGNSA. CDR3 sequence: CASSLGFSEAFF. CDR3 nucleotides: TGTGCCAGCAGCTTAGGTTTCTCTGAAGCTTTCTTT.

The CDR3 reads CASSLYRHTIDRENYGYTF. CDR3 coding DNA: TGTGCCAGCAGCTTGTACCGCCATACTATTGACAGGGAAAACTATGGCTACACCTTC. V is TRBV5-4 and J is TRBJ1-2; the match to TRBD1 covers 7 bases. The J segment lost 2 bases and the V segment lost 1 base, leaving 17 bases of the junction unmatched. Germline CDR1 and CDR2: SGHNT and YYREEE (reference sequence). The CDR3 runs 19 residues.

CDR3 amino acids: CASYRGSGYTF. In nucleotides, the CDR3 is TGTGCCAGTTACAGGGGGTCTGGCTACACCTTC. This chain links TRBV12-3 or TRBV12-4 with TRBJ1-2, with 8 nucleotides matching TRBD1. The CDR3 has 11 residues. V lost 9 bases, J lost 7 bases, and 4 bases stayed unmatched.

V usage is TRBV28 and J usage is TRBJ2-5; 8 bases match TRBD2. The CDR3 runs 16 residues. CDR1 and CDR2 from the germline V gene are MDHEN and SYDVKM. V lost 7 bases and J lost 3; bases outside the gene matches: 13. The CDR3 DNA sequence: TGTGCCAGCACCTCAGCGGGGGCGAGTAGAAAAGAGACCCAGTACTTC. It encodes CASTSAGASRKETQYF.

The V call is TRBV9, the J call TRBJ1-1; 8 bases map to TRBD1. The CDR3 spans 14 residues. After removal of 4 bases from V and 2 bases from J, the junction contained 4 bases not matched to a gene. Germline V gene data show CDR1 as SGDLS and CDR2 as YYNGEE. The CDR3 DNA reads as TGTGCCAGCAGCCTGGGACAGGTTAACACTGAAGCTTTCTTT. Translated: CASSLGQVNTEAFF.

The chain combines TRBV3-1 (or the pseudogene TRBV3-2) with TRBJ2-5; the match to TRBD2 covers 12 bases. The V segment lost 1 base and the J segment 4 bases; nucleotides outside the gene matches: 7. This CDR3 spans 17 amino acids. Germline CDR1 reads LGHDT; CDR2 reads YNNKEL (reference sequence). CDR3: CASSQGVLAGGRETQYF. As DNA, the CDR3 is TGTGCCAGCAGCCAAGGGGTCCTAGCGGGGGGGCGAGAGACCCAGTACTTC.

The chain's CDR3 is CASSQFVNQPQHF. As DNA, the CDR3 is TGTGCCAGCAGCCAATTCGTGAATCAGCCCCAGCATTTT. The chain couples TRBV16 to TRBJ1-5, with no clear D. This CDR3 comprises 13 residues. CDR1 KGHSY and CDR2 FQNENV come from the germline V gene. V lost 1 base to trimming and J lost 4 bases, with 5 bases between them.

The chain couples TRBV3-1 (or the pseudogene TRBV3-2) to TRBJ1-6; 7 nucleotides match TRBD1. The CDR3 totals 16 residues. Trimming removed 2 bases from V and 7 bases from J; junction bases left unmatched: 8. The germline V gene has CDR1 LGHDT and CDR2 YNNKEL (reference sequence). Here the CDR3 reads CASSQLQTGRNSPLHF. Here the CDR3 DNA reads TGTGCCAGCAGCCAACTTCAGACAGGGCGGAATTCACCCCTCCACTTT.

The CDR3 reads CASSQVRGLETQYF. In DNA, the CDR3 is TGTGCCAGCAGCCAAGTCAGGGGGCTAGAGACCCAGTACTTC. V gene TRBV3-1 (or the pseudogene TRBV3-2) combines with J gene TRBJ2-5; 8 bases are shared with TRBD1. V was clipped by 1 base and J by 4 bases; unmatched bases: 2. Germline-derived CDR1 and CDR2 are LGHDT and YNNKEL (reference sequence). This CDR3 region has 14 residues.

The chain links TRBV6-5 to TRBJ2-7; no clear D. Germline assignment: CDR1 MNHEY and CDR2 SVGAGI. V gave up 6 bases and J gave up 0 bases, with 12 bases separating them. This CDR3 has 14 amino acids. CDR3 sequence: CASRAFGGSYEQYF. As DNA, the CDR3 is TGTGCCAGCAGGGCTTTTGGCGGCTCCTACGAGCAGTACTTC.